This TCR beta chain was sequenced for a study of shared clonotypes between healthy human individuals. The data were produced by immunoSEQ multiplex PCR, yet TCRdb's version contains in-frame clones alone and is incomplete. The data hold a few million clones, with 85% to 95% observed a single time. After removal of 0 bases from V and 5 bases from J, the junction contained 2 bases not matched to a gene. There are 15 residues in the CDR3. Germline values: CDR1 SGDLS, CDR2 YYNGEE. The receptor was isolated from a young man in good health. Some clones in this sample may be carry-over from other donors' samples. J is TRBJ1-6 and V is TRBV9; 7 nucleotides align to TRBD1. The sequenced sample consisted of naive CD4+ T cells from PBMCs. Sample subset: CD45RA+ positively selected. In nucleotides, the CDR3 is TGTGCCAGCAGCGTAGGTGGGACAGATAATTCACCCCTCCACTTT. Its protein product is CASSVGGTDNSPLHF.